These 25 T cell receptor beta chains originate from one sample sequenced in a study of blood T cell repertoires in COVID-19 (dated by TCRdb to the early 2020s). The library was produced with the immunoSEQ multiplex PCR assay. Drawn from immuneACCESS, this table holds only the in-frame rearrangements with V and J called that TCRdb kept. Clones are partly lost; checked studies trace under half to an unresolved V gene and leave the rest unexplained. A total of more than 200,000 clones appear in this sample, approximately 90% of them only once. The leading ten clones occupy approximately 2.5% of the sample. Sequenced sample: peripheral blood. These receptors originate from a man between 25 and 39 years old with COVID-19, enrolled during active disease.

V gene TRBV4-1 combines with J gene TRBJ1-4; D call uncertain. From germline, CDR1 is MGHRA and CDR2 YSYEKL. The ends were cut back, 1 base at V and 3 bases at J, with 15 bases in the middle. CDR3 length: 17 amino acids. The CDR3 loop is CASSQVGRRVSNEKLFF. DNA of the CDR3: TGCGCCAGCAGCCAAGTGGGTCGTCGGGTATCTAATGAAAAACTGTTTTTT.

CDR3 loop: CASSLDRNNLFF. The CDR3 coding sequence is TGTGCCAGCTCACTCGACAGGAACAACCTGTTTTTT. The V and J genes are TRBV18 and TRBJ1-4, with D possibly being TRBD1 (6 bases). The CDR3 is made up of 12 amino acids. Germline V lookup: CDR1 KGHSH, CDR2 LQKENI. Trimming removed 4 bases at V and 14 bases at J, with 14 bases between.

The genes are TRBV18 and TRBJ2-2, with D possibly being TRBD1 (5 bases). The CDR3 sequence is 15 residues long. Germline CDR1 reads KGHSH; CDR2 reads LQKENI. The ends were cut back, 6 bases at V and 6 bases at J, with 17 bases in the middle. CDR3 bases: TGTGCCAGCTCCTCAGCCGGCAGGGATCCCGGGGAGCTGTTTTTT. Translation gives CASSSAGRDPGELFF.

The rearrangement links TRBV28 to TRBJ2-7, with 9 bases aligning to TRBD1. The CDR3 runs 18 residues. The germline V gene has CDR1 MDHEN and CDR2 SYDVKM. With 5 bases clipped from V and 4 bases from J, the junction kept 18 bases outside the gene matches. The CDR3, as DNA: TGTGCCAGCAGTCCTCAGCCGGGACAGGGAGACGCTTGGTACGAGCAGTACTTC. Amino acids: CASSPQPGQGDAWYEQYF.

The chain combines TRBV19 with TRBJ2-1, with 9 bases fitting TRBD2. The CDR3 is made up of 15 amino acids. Germline CDR1 and CDR2: LNHDA and SQIVND (reference sequence). Trimming removed 6 bases from V and 4 bases from J; junction bases left unmatched: 7. The CDR3 sequence: CASRLAAGGYNEQFF. The DNA of the CDR3 is TGTGCCAGTAGGCTGGCGGCGGGGGGGTACAATGAGCAGTTCTTC.

The chain has TRBV2 and TRBJ2-7; D possibly corresponds to TRBD1 (5 bases). V was cut by 7 bases and J by 2 bases, with 9 bases left in between. This CDR3 contains 12 residues. CDR1 and CDR2 (germline): SNHLY, FYNNEI. CDR3 residues: CASTSGPYEQYF. CDR3 nucleotide sequence: TGTGCCAGCACGTCAGGGCCCTACGAGCAGTACTTC.

The chain is built from TRBV4-2 and TRBJ2-7, with D tentatively TRBD2 (6 bases). Trimming took off 0 bases at V and 3 bases at J, with 12 bases between the two ends. The germline V gene encodes CDR1 LGHNA and CDR2 YNFKEQ. The CDR3 is 15 amino acids. CDR3 sequence reads: CASSQEEGPIYEQYF. The CDR3 coding sequence is TGTGCCAGCAGCCAAGAGGAGGGGCCAATCTACGAGCAGTACTTC.

The chain links TRBV4-1 to TRBJ2-5; TRBD1 aligns across 9 bases. J lost 2 bases, V lost 4 bases, and 8 bases had no gene match. CDR3 length equals 16 residues. The germline gives CDR1 MGHRA, CDR2 YSYEKL. CDR3 in amino acids: CASSRGTGRYQETQYF. CDR3 DNA sequence: TGCGCCAGCAGCCGAGGGACAGGGAGGTATCAAGAGACCCAGTACTTC.

The chain uses TRBV7-3 and TRBJ2-2, with TRBD1 matching over 8 bases. Per germline, CDR1 SGHTA and CDR2 FQGTGA. The CDR3 totals 16 residues. Losses at the gene ends were 5 bases for V and 5 bases for J; bases not matched to a gene: 10. For the CDR3, the DNA is TGTGCCAGCAGCCTCACCCCCCAGGGGGCGACCGGGGAGCTGTTTTTT. It codes for CASSLTPQGATGELFF.

V and J are TRBV12-3 or TRBV12-4 and TRBJ1-1; no clear D gene. This CDR3 spans 12 amino acids. The ends were cut back, 1 base at V and 5 bases at J, with 5 bases in the middle. The CDR3 sequence is CASSLDITEAFF. DNA for the CDR3: TGTGCCAGCAGTTTAGATATTACTGAAGCTTTCTTT.

The chain recombines TRBV24-1 with TRBJ2-2; 7 bases map to TRBD1. With 7 bases clipped from V and 1 base from J, the junction kept 8 bases outside the gene matches. The CDR3 is 16 amino acids. Germline V lookup: CDR1 KGHDR, CDR2 SFDVKD. CDR3 sequence (DNA): TGTGCCACCAGCCACGGACAGGCCCAGAACACCGGGGAGCTGTTTTTT. Translating it yields CATSHGQAQNTGELFF.

The chain is built from TRBV30 and TRBJ2-1; maybe TRBD1 (6 bases). Germline-derived CDR1 and CDR2 are GTSNPN and SVGIG (reference sequence). The V gene lost 5 bases and the J gene lost 1 base, with 15 bases spanning the gap. The CDR3 extends over 15 amino acids. CDR3 residues: CAWDKTGQSYNEQFF. Here the CDR3 DNA reads TGTGCCTGGGATAAAACAGGGCAATCCTACAATGAGCAGTTCTTC.

The chain carries TRBV13 and TRBJ1-4, with TRBD1 identical over 9 bases. CDR1 is PRHDT, CDR2 FYEKMQ, per germline (reference sequence). The length of the CDR3 is 17 residues. The J segment lost 4 bases and the V segment lost 4 bases, leaving 10 bases of the junction unmatched. The CDR3 coding sequence is TGTGCCAGCAGCTCCTCTCATGGACAGGGGAATAATGAAAAACTGTTTTTT. Translation gives CASSSSHGQGNNEKLFF.

This chain uses TRBV19 with TRBJ1-2; D gene unclear. The CDR3 loop spans 12 amino acids. CDR1 and CDR2 (germline): LNHDA, SQIVND (reference sequence). Trimming stripped 5 bases from V and 6 bases from J, with 10 bases between. The CDR3 loop is CASSGGNHGYTF. DNA of the CDR3: TGTGCCAGTAGTGGAGGGAATCATGGCTACACCTTC.

Here the CDR3 reads CASSPGRPSYNEQFF. As DNA, the CDR3 is TGTGCCAGCAGCCCCGGGAGGCCCTCTTACAATGAGCAGTTCTTC. This sequence joins TRBV25-1 and TRBJ2-1; 7 bases line up with TRBD2. The CDR3 is 15 residues long. Losses at the gene ends were 6 bases for V and 4 bases for J; bases not matched to a gene: 9. In germline, CDR1 is MGHDK, CDR2 SYGVNS.

This sequence joins TRBV3-1 (or the pseudogene TRBV3-2) and TRBJ1-1, with D possibly matching TRBD1 (5 bases). CDR1 LGHDT and CDR2 YNNKEL come from the germline V gene (reference sequence). CDR3 length: 14 residues. Trimming removed 0 bases from V and 1 base from J, with 6 bases in between. The CDR3 DNA reads TGTGCCAGCAGCCAAGATACAGGGAACACTGAAGCTTTCTTT. Translated: CASSQDTGNTEAFF.

This sequence joins TRBV11-2 and TRBJ1-5, with TRBD1 matching over 7 bases. The V gene end was trimmed by 4 bases and the J gene end by 3 bases; junction bases not matched to a gene: 6. Germline CDR1 reads SGHAT; CDR2 reads FQNNGV. This CDR3 has 15 residues. The CDR3 loop is CASSSLTGLNQPQHF. The CDR3 DNA follows: TGTGCCAGCAGCTCCCTGACAGGGCTCAATCAGCCCCAGCATTTT.

The chain employs TRBV19 and TRBJ2-2; 7 bases are shared with TRBD1. CDR1 is LNHDA and CDR2 is SQIVND in the germline V gene (reference sequence). Unmatched junction bases numbered 7, after V lost 7 bases and J lost 5 bases. The CDR3 is 14 residues long. This CDR3 reads CASITGVGTGELFF. The CDR3 DNA reads as TGTGCCAGTATCACAGGGGTCGGGACCGGGGAGCTGTTTTTT.

The chain combines TRBV4-1 with TRBJ1-1; possible D gene TRBD1, 5 bases. The CDR3 sequence is 15 residues long. V lost 3 bases to trimming and J lost 0 bases, with 11 bases between them. From germline, CDR1 is MGHRA and CDR2 YSYEKL. CDR3 loop: CASSQGTNMNTEAFF. The CDR3 DNA follows: TGCGCCAGCAGCCAGGGGACTAACATGAACACTGAAGCTTTCTTT.

The chain is built from TRBV7-2 and TRBJ2-7, with a weak D call TRBD1 (6 bases). Germline CDR1 reads SGHTA; CDR2 reads FQGNSA. This CDR3 is built from 14 residues. V lost 3 bases and J lost 3, with 12 bases in between. The CDR3 nucleotides read TGTGCCAGCAGCTTCGTTTCAGGGGTCTACGAGCAGTACTTC. Residues: CASSFVSGVYEQYF.

The chain joins TRBV5-4 to TRBJ2-7; D is possibly TRBD2 (6 bases). The CDR3 covers 14 residues. CDR1 and CDR2 (germline): SGHNT, YYREEE (reference sequence). Trimming stripped 0 bases from V and 4 bases from J, with 11 bases between. The CDR3 nucleotides are TGTGCCAGCAGCTTGGGGGGGGACCGTTACGAGCAGTACTTC. Protein sequence: CASSLGGDRYEQYF.

This clone was seen a single time. The V gene is TRBV19, the J gene TRBJ1-6; 9 bases align to TRBD1. The CDR3 loop spans 14 amino acids. In germline, CDR1 is LNHDA, CDR2 SQIVND (reference sequence). J lost 7 bases, V lost 7 bases, and 5 bases had no gene match. The CDR3 bases are TGTGCCAGTACTGGGACAGGGAGGAATTCACCCCTCCACTTT. This encodes CASTGTGRNSPLHF. Drawing the rest from reference TRBV19 and TRBJ1-6, the complete variable domain is DGGITQSPKYLFRKEGQNVTLSCEQNLNHDAMYWYRQDPGQGLRLIYYSQIVNDFQKGDIAEGYSVSREKKESFPLTVTSAQKNPTAFYLCASTGTGRNSPLHFGNGTRLTVT.

The chain carries TRBV5-1 and TRBJ1-1, with 8 bases lining up with TRBD1. Germline V gene sequence: CDR1 SGHRS, CDR2 YFSETQ. There are 14 residues in the CDR3. The trim removed 4 bases at V and 0 bases at J, leaving 2 bases unmatched. The CDR3 DNA is TGCGCCAGCAGCACGGGACAGGTGAACACTGAAGCTTTCTTT. Protein product: CASSTGQVNTEAFF.

The CDR3 region is CASSLGQRSYEQYF. The CDR3, as DNA: TGTGCCAGCAGCTTGGGACAGAGGTCCTACGAGCAGTACTTC. The chain is built from TRBV5-4 and TRBJ2-7; maybe TRBD1 (5 bases). CDR1 and CDR2 from the germline V gene are SGHNT and YYREEE (reference sequence). The CDR3 is 14 amino acids. V lost 0 bases, J lost 1 base, and 8 bases lay in between.

The chain carries TRBV7-9 and TRBJ1-1; a weak D match, TRBD1 (5 bases). V was pared by 5 bases and J by 2 bases, with 21 bases between. The CDR3 is made up of 17 amino acids. Germline V gives CDR1 SEHNR, CDR2 FQNEAQ (reference sequence). The CDR3 DNA is TGTGCCAGCAGCCCTCGTGCGGGGCCCTCCCTTAACACTGAAGCTTTCTTT. The encoded protein is CASSPRAGPSLNTEAFF.